These T cell receptor beta chains were read from a single sample in a study of T cells in Graves' hyperthyroidism and ophthalmopathy. Via MiXCR, TCRdb re-called the multiplex PCR reads, giving one row per CDR3 protein. The top ten hold roughly 7.1% of the sample, which has around 620,000 distinct CDR3 sequences, approximately 15% seen once. The sequenced material came from blood. The receptors were sampled from a woman aged 18-29 years with Graves' ophthalmopathy. Both conserved end residues are part of each CDR3. D genes are given only for firm matches. Part of the rows lack a size; the others show once, few, many or a class for expanded clones.

D gene | J gene | clone size | V gene | CDR3 protein | CDR3 DNA
. | TRBJ1-5 | many | TRBV6-1 | CASTHGHSLGNQPQHF | TGTGCCAGCACCCACGGTCACTCCCTCGGCAATCAGCCCCAGCATTTT
. | TRBJ2-6 | . | TRBV6-2/TRBV6-3 | CASSYWTAGANVLTF | TGTGCCAGCAGTTATTGGACGGCCGGGGCCAACGTCCTGACTTTC
TRBD1 | TRBJ1-4 | few | TRBV9 | CASSPGTGSREKLFF | TGTGCCAGCAGCCCAGGGACAGGGTCACGGGAAAAACTGTTTTTT
TRBD1 | TRBJ1-2 | few | TRBV30 | CAWSRDSPYGYTF | TGTGCCTGGTCCCGGGACAGCCCGTATGGCTACACCTTC
. | TRBJ2-7 | many | TRBV7-2 | CASSSPGHSYEQYF | TGTGCCAGCAGCTCGCCGGGACATAGCTACGAGCAGTACTTC
. | TRBJ1-2 | many | TRBV9 | CASSLRSGYTF | TGTGCCAGCAGCCTCAGGAGTGGCTACACCTTC
TRBD2 | TRBJ2-3 | . | TRBV28 | CASSRPSGGGQYF | TGTGCCAGCAGTCGGCCTAGCGGGGGAGGGCAGTATTTT
. | TRBJ1-4 | . | TRBV29-1 | CSVSYLVTNEKLFF | TGCAGCGTTTCCTACCTGGTCACTAATGAAAAACTGTTTTTT
. | TRBJ2-3 | many | TRBV28 | CASSFAGLTDTQYF | TGTGCCAGCAGTTTCGCAGGTCTCACAGATACGCAGTATTTT
. | TRBJ2-2 | few | TRBV2 | CASTLREMTGELFF | TGTGCCAGCACGCTGAGGGAGATGACCGGGGAGCTGTTTTTT
TRBD1 | TRBJ2-1 | . | TRBV25-1 | CASARTGDPEQFF | TGTGCCAGCGCCCGAACAGGGGACCCTGAGCAGTTCTTC
TRBD1 | TRBJ1-2 | . | TRBV4-1 | CTSSLGSDRRDNGYTF | TGCACCAGCAGCCTAGGATCGGACAGGCGCGATAATGGCTACACCTTC
TRBD1 | TRBJ2-7 | many | TRBV30 | CAWGTETYEQYF | TGTGCCTGGGGGACAGAGACCTACGAGCAGTACTTC
. | TRBJ1-6 | many | TRBV30 | CAWSMGSPLHF | TGTGCCTGGAGTATGGGATCACCCCTCCACTTT
TRBD1 | TRBJ2-5 | many | TRBV7-2 | CASSPSTGGGETQYF | TGTGCCAGCAGCCCCTCAACAGGGGGCGGGGAGACCCAGTACTTC
. | TRBJ1-5 | many | TRBV28 | CASSPPRLVEPQHF | TGTGCCAGCAGTCCGCCCCGCTTAGTTGAGCCCCAGCATTTT
TRBD1 | TRBJ2-4 | . | TRBV6-5 | CASSGQGTKNIQYF | TGTGCCAGCTCCGGACAGGGGACCAAAAACATTCAGTACTTC
. | TRBJ2-7 | many | TRBV6-5 | CASSYPGASGSFYEQYF | TGTGCCAGCAGTTATCCGGGGGCTAGCGGTTCCTTCTACGAGCAGTACTTC
. | TRBJ2-5 | few | TRBV4-1 | CASSQDVARQETQYF | TGCGCCAGCAGCCAAGACGTAGCGAGACAAGAGACCCAGTACTTC
. | TRBJ2-1 | many | TRBV7-9 | CASSLGGMGRSEQFF | TGTGCCAGCAGCTTAGGGGGTATGGGCCGGAGTGAGCAGTTCTTC
TRBD2 | TRBJ2-7 | . | TRBV6-6 | CASSYSRLAGSGQYF | TGTGCCAGCAGTTACTCGCGACTAGCGGGTAGCGGGCAGTACTTC